Listed below are T cell receptor beta chains from one sample, sequenced in a study of PD-1 blockade in classical Hodgkin lymphoma. The assay was immunoSEQ multiplex PCR, and TCRdb's table has in-frame clones only and misses some. The sample records tens of thousands of clones, 60% to 80% being singletons. The input for sequencing was peripheral blood mononuclear cells (PBMCs), taken before the fourth cycle of nivolumab. These receptors were obtained from a human donor with classical Hodgkin lymphoma. CDR3s include the opening cysteine and the closing phenylalanine or tryptophan. D genes are given only for firm matches. Size tells how often a clone was seen (once, few, many) or the class of an expanded clone, and some rows leave it out.

>-|TRBJ2-3|few|TRBV7-9
CASSPSESASVSTDTQYF
TGTGCCAGCAGCCCCTCCGAGTCGGCTAGCGTTAGCACAGATACGCAGTATTTT
>-|TRBJ2-3|-|TRBV11-3
CASSFTGAAGTQYF
TGTGCCAGCAGCTTCACGGGGGCCGCAGGAACGCAGTATTTT
>TRBD2|TRBJ2-3|-|TRBV28
CASSLISGSGTDTQYF
TGTGCCAGCAGCCTGATTAGCGGGAGTGGCACAGATACGCAGTATTTT
>-|TRBJ2-1|-|TRBV4-2
CASSQDRVSYNEQFF
TGTGCCAGCAGCCAAGATCGGGTTTCGTACAATGAGCAGTTCTTC
>-|TRBJ2-3|-|TRBV6-4
CASSDQPQRLSTDTQYF
TGTGCCAGCAGTGATCAGCCACAGCGACTTTCCACAGATACGCAGTATTTT
>-|TRBJ1-4|few|TRBV5-5
CASSATGTTNEKLFF
TGTGCCAGCAGCGCCACAGGGACAACTAATGAAAAACTGTTTTTT
>-|TRBJ2-2|-|TRBV7-3
CASSLTGGAGGELFF
TGTGCCAGCAGCTTAACCGGGGGCGCGGGCGGGGAGCTGTTTTTT
>-|TRBJ2-3|-|TRBV9
CASSGTDRDTQYF
TGTGCCAGCAGCGGGACGGACCGAGATACGCAGTATTTT
>-|TRBJ2-6|-|TRBV27
CASSSPYSGANVLTF
TGTGCCAGCAGTTCGCCCTACTCTGGGGCCAACGTCCTGACTTTC
>TRBD1|TRBJ2-7|-|TRBV28
CASNTGTGNYEQYF
TGTGCCAGCAATACCGGGACAGGGAACTACGAGCAGTACTTC
>-|TRBJ2-2|-|TRBV7-3
CASSFRPNTGELFF
TGTGCCAGCAGCTTCCGACCGAACACCGGGGAGCTGTTTTTT
>TRBD1|TRBJ2-7|once|TRBV5-5
CASSLEDRVYEQYF
TGTGCCAGCAGCTTGGAGGACAGGGTATACGAGCAGTACTTC
>TRBD2|TRBJ2-1|-|TRBV7-7
CASSLGTSANNEQFF
TGTGCCAGCAGCTTGGGGACTAGCGCGAACAATGAGCAGTTCTTC
>-|TRBJ2-2|-|TRBV10-3
CAISETGTGELFF
TGTGCCATCAGTGAGACCGGCACCGGGGAGCTGTTTTTT
>-|TRBJ1-1|-|TRBV6-5
CASSYSWGSGDTEAFF
TGTGCCAGCAGTTACTCTTGGGGCAGTGGGGACACTGAAGCTTTCTTT
>-|TRBJ1-2|-|TRBV6-6
CASSYAGRGYGYTF
TGTGCCAGCAGTTACGCGGGGCGGGGCTATGGCTACACCTTC
>TRBD1|TRBJ1-2|-|TRBV6-5
CASSYNTGGTLGYTF
TGTGCCAGCAGTTACAACACAGGGGGGACGCTTGGCTACACCTTC
>-|TRBJ1-5|-|TRBV28
CASRQGSNQPQHF
TGTGCCAGCAGGCAGGGCAGCAATCAGCCCCAGCATTTT